This TCR beta chain was captured in a study of shared clonotypes between healthy human individuals. This table comes from immunoSEQ multiplex PCR, and its TCRdb copy is limited to in-frame clones, with some not included. The table shows some 580,000 clones, with 97% occurring only once. This CDR3 region has 11 residues. CDR1 and CDR2 (germline): SGHAT, FQDESV (reference sequence). Trimming removed 0 bases at V and 8 bases at J, with 2 bases between. V gene TRBV11-1 combines with J gene TRBJ2-1; D unclear. The sample taken for sequencing was naive CD4+ T cells sorted from blood. Described subset: CD45RA+ positively selected. This TCR derives from a young woman in good health. The CDR3 DNA reads as TGTGCCAGCAGCTTAGCACATGAGCAGTTCTTC. It translates to CASSLAHEQFF.